Sequencing of this TCR beta chain was carried out in a study of blood T cell repertoires in COVID-19. In the study overall: PBMCs, B-cell-depleted T cells, or T cells provided the cDNA or gDNA that made up the material.

Participant ages covered about 18 to 95 years across about 25 US areas. Those designated as exposed participants met a COVID-19 case within 2 weeks before study entry. This clone was observed once. Per the authors' pipeline: Quantification of nucleated cells was approximated via reference gene primer amplification. Assay: immunoSEQ multiplex PCR; the TCRdb copy retains only in-frame clones and omits some. V and J calls and clone size are copied from that table; D and trimming were computed from the DNA. The profile covers some 150,000 clones, with under 90% appearing a single time and roughly 1.7% taken by the ten largest. CDR3 size: 15 residues. The germline V gene encodes CDR1 GTSNPN and CDR2 SVGIG (reference sequence). The germline V and J ends were trimmed by 0 bases and 3 bases, with 11 bases remaining between them.

Sequenced material: PBMCs or T cells enriched from blood (not recorded which). The receptor was isolated from a young woman who had been exposed to COVID-19. This chain joins TRBV30 and TRBJ2-2; D possibly corresponds to TRBD2 (5 bases). CDR3 loop: CAWSVLSGHTGELFF. Here the CDR3 DNA reads TGTGCCTGGAGTGTACTAAGCGGACACACCGGGGAGCTGTTTTTT.